These T cell receptor beta chains were read from a single sample in a study of lymphopenia after photon versus proton radiotherapy. Generated by immunoSEQ multiplex PCR, the TCRdb table keeps only in-frame clones and is missing some. The sample yields about 40,000 clones, about 86% seen once. Sequencing was performed on peripheral blood, taken from a patient treated with proton-based radiotherapy. These TCRs come from a woman aged 70-85 years with pancreatic cancer. Some clones in this sample may be carry-over from other donors' samples. The CDR3 runs from the conserved cysteine through the conserved F or W. D genes are given only for firm matches. Clone sizes are given selectively: once, few, many, or a class where the clone is expanded.

TRBV11-2	TRBJ2-1	TRBD2	-	TGTGCCAGCAGCTCCCCAGCTGCTAGCGGCTACAATGAGCAGTTCTTC	CASSSPAASGYNEQFF
TRBV5-1	TRBJ2-1	TRBD2	few	TGCGCCAGCAGCTTGGGGCTAGCGGGCTATGAGCAGTTCTTC	CASSLGLAGYEQFF
TRBV5-1	TRBJ1-1	TRBD1	-	TGCGCCAGCAGCTTGGACAGGGGCACTGAAGCTTTCTTT	CASSLDRGTEAFF
TRBV6-5	TRBJ1-3	-	-	TGTGCCAGCAGGCCGACGGCCAGCTCTGGAAACACCATATATTTT	CASRPTASSGNTIYF
TRBV21-1	TRBJ2-2	-	-	TGTGCCAGCAGCAAATCCAGTACTAGTCAGGACACCGGGGAGCTGTTTTTT	CASSKSSTSQDTGELFF
TRBV28	TRBJ2-1	TRBD1	-	TGTGCCAGCAGTTTACGACAGGGTGTGGGGCTCAATGAGCAGTTCTTC	CASSLRQGVGLNEQFF
TRBV11-2	TRBJ1-1	-	-	TGTGCCAGCAGCTTAGGTATCAACACTGAAGCTTTCTTT	CASSLGINTEAFF
TRBV5-1	TRBJ2-5	-	-	TGCGCCAGCAGCGGCGGGCCGGGTCAAGAGACCCAGTACTTC	CASSGGPGQETQYF
TRBV6-1	TRBJ2-7	-	medium-sized	TGTGCCAGCAGTGAAGACTCTTCTTTCCGGTATAGGGCCTACGAGCAGTACTTC	CASSEDSSFRYRAYEQYF
TRBV5-1	TRBJ1-2	TRBD1	-	TGCGCCAGCAGCTTGGGATACGGGGACAGCATAACGGGGTATGGCTACACCTTC	CASSLGYGDSITGYGYTF
TRBV7-2	TRBJ1-1	TRBD1	-	TGTGCCAGCAGCTCACAGGGGCCGGGGACTGAAGCTTTCTTT	CASSSQGPGTEAFF
TRBV21-1	TRBJ2-1	-	once	TGTGCCAGCAGCAATGTGGGAGGCCCTGAGCAGTTCTTC	CASSNVGGPEQFF
TRBV4-2	TRBJ1-5	-	-	TGTGCCAGCAGCCAAGATCGAGGTACCGGGCAGCCCCAGCATTTT	CASSQDRGTGQPQHF
TRBV5-1	TRBJ2-7	TRBD2	-	TGCGCCAGCAGCTTCAAAGGCGGGTCGGCGGGAGAGTCCTACGAGCAGTACTTC	CASSFKGGSAGESYEQYF
TRBV11-2	TRBJ2-7	-	-	TGTGCCAGCAGCCGGGTAGGGCGCTCCTACGAGCAGTACTTC	CASSRVGRSYEQYF
TRBV27	TRBJ1-5	TRBD1	-	TGTGCCAGCAGTACAGGGGGCTTGAATCAGCCCCAGCATTTT	CASSTGGLNQPQHF
TRBV5-4	TRBJ2-6	TRBD2	-	TGTGCCAGCAGCTTGGGACTAGCGGGAACAGCGGGGGGGGCCAACGTCCTGACTTTC	CASSLGLAGTAGGANVLTF
TRBV4-3	TRBJ1-6	-	-	TGCGCCAGCAGCCGGGACATTAATTCACCCCTCCACTTT	CASSRDINSPLHF
TRBV6-1	TRBJ2-1	TRBD2	once	TGTGCCAGCAGTGCGCGGGAGGCTCGGGAGCAGTTCTTC	CASSAREAREQFF
TRBV6-1	TRBJ2-7	TRBD2	few	TGTGCCAGCAAGCGACTAGCGGATTACGAGCAGTACTTC	CASKRLADYEQYF
TRBV28	TRBJ2-2	-	-	TGTGCCAGCAGCCTTTATGGCGGGGAGCTGTTTTTT	CASSLYGGELFF
TRBV7-8	TRBJ2-3	-	few	TGTGCCAGCAGCTTAGCTGGGGTGGATACGCAGTATTTT	CASSLAGVDTQYF
TRBV4-1	TRBJ2-5	-	-	TGCGCCAGCAGCCAAGATACAGAGTTCCCTAGGACCCAGTACTTC	CASSQDTEFPRTQYF
TRBV27	TRBJ2-3	-	-	TGTGCCAGCAGTTTATCAACGGGCCCTAGCACAGATACGCAGTATTTT	CASSLSTGPSTDTQYF
TRBV30	TRBJ1-5	TRBD1	-	TGTGCCTGGAGTGTAACAGGGGGAAGGAATCAGCCCCAGCATTTT	CAWSVTGGRNQPQHF
TRBV30	TRBJ1-5	-	-	TGTGCCTGGAGGGGGCAGACAGACAATCAGCCCCAGCATTTT	CAWRGQTDNQPQHF
TRBV21-1	TRBJ1-1	-	-	TGTGCCAGCAGCAAAGTTTTGGGCGGCCCTATGAACACTGAAGCTTTCTTT	CASSKVLGGPMNTEAFF
TRBV5-1	TRBJ2-7	TRBD2	once	TGCGCCAGCAGCTTAGCGGGAGACAAAGACGAGCAGTACTTC	CASSLAGDKDEQYF
TRBV28	TRBJ2-2	-	-	TGTGCCAGCAGTTTTGATAGGGGATATACCACCGGGGAGCTGTTTTTT	CASSFDRGYTTGELFF
TRBV7-9	TRBJ1-4	TRBD1	few	TGTGCCAGCAGCTACGGGACAGGGTATGAAAAACTGTTTTTT	CASSYGTGYEKLFF
TRBV6-5	TRBJ1-5	-	-	TGTGCCAGCAGCCCGGACCGGCGGCAGCCCCAGCATTTT	CASSPDRRQPQHF
TRBV29-1	TRBJ2-1	TRBD1	-	TGCAGCGTTCTCCCCAGGGGGAGCTCCTACAATGAGCAGTTCTTC	CSVLPRGSSYNEQFF
TRBV5-1	TRBJ2-3	TRBD1	-	TGCGCCAGCAGCCCGCGGACAGGGACGACAGATACGCAGTATTTT	CASSPRTGTTDTQYF
TRBV27	TRBJ1-6	TRBD1	few	TGTGCCAGCAGTTTAGTCGGACAGGGGAGGACTTCACCCCTCCACTTT	CASSLVGQGRTSPLHF
TRBV19	TRBJ2-1	TRBD2	-	TGTGCCAGTAGTCCCGGGACTAGCGGTACAAAGTTCTTC	CASSPGTSGTKFF
TRBV11-2	TRBJ2-1	-	-	TGTGCCAGCAGCCGGACCCCGCTTGAGCAGTTCTTC	CASSRTPLEQFF
TRBV19	TRBJ1-5	TRBD1	few	TGTGCCAGTAGGACAACAGGGGTAAACAATCAGCCCCAGCATTTT	CASRTTGVNNQPQHF
TRBV19	TRBJ2-1	TRBD2	-	TGTGCCAGTAGTATAGATAGGCTAGCGGGAGCCGTTTACTCCTACAATGAGCAGTTCTTC	CASSIDRLAGAVYSYNEQFF
TRBV5-6	TRBJ2-2	TRBD1	-	TGTGCCAGCAGCTCCGGGACAGGAAGTCCCACCGGGGAGCTGTTTTTT	CASSSGTGSPTGELFF
TRBV5-1	TRBJ1-1	-	-	TGCGCCAGCAGCTCTACAGTGGCAGGGCCCAACGTGAACACTGAAGCTTTCTTT	CASSSTVAGPNVNTEAFF
TRBV29-1	TRBJ2-7	TRBD1	-	TGCAGCGGAGACAGGCGGGGACAGGGAGGCTACGAGCAGTACTTC	CSGDRRGQGGYEQYF
TRBV27	TRBJ1-6	TRBD1	-	TGTGCCAGCAGGAGACAGGGGATCTTTAATTCACCCCTCCACTTT	CASRRQGIFNSPLHF
TRBV7-2	TRBJ2-5	-	-	TGTGCCAGCAGCAAAACGGTAGATGAGACCCAGTACTTC	CASSKTVDETQYF
TRBV28	TRBJ1-3	-	-	TGTGCCAGCAGCCGACTTCAGAGCTCTGGAAACACCATATATTTT	CASSRLQSSGNTIYF
TRBV7-2	TRBJ1-4	-	-	TGTGCCAGCAGCCCCCAAGGGAGTCCTAATGAAAAACTGTTTTTT	CASSPQGSPNEKLFF
TRBV4-1	TRBJ2-5	-	-	TGCGCCAGCAGCCAAACAGGGCTTGAGACCCAGTACTTC	CASSQTGLETQYF
TRBV6-1	TRBJ2-5	-	-	TGTGCCAGCAAGGTAGTGGAGACCCAGTACTTC	CASKVVETQYF
TRBV2	TRBJ1-5	-	-	TGTGCCAGGGGAAATAGGGAAAATCAGCCCCAGCATTTT	CARGNRENQPQHF
TRBV4-2	TRBJ2-2	TRBD2	few	TGTGCCAGCAGCCGGAGCCATACGGGAGGGCCCACCGGGGAGCTGTTTTTT	CASSRSHTGGPTGELFF